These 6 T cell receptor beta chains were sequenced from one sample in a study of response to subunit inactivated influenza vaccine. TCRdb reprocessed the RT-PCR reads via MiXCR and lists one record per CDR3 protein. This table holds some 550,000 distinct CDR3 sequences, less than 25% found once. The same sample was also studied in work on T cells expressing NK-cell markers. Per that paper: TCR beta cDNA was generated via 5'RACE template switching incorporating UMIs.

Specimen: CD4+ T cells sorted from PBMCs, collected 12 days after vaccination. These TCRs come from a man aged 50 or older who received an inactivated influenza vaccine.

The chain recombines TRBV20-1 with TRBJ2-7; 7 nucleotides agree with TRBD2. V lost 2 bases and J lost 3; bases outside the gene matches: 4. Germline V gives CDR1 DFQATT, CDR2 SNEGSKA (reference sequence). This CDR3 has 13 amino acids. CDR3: CSARPSGLYEQYF. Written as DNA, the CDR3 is TGCAGTGCTAGACCTAGCGGCCTCTACGAGCAGTACTTC.

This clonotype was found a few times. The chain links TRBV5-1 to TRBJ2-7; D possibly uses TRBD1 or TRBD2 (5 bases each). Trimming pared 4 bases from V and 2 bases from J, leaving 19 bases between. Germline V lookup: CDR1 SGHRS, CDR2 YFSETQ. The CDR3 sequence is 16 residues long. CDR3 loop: CASSPNGARAAYEQYF. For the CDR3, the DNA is TGCGCCAGCAGCCCTAACGGGGCGCGGGCGGCCTACGAGCAGTACTTC.

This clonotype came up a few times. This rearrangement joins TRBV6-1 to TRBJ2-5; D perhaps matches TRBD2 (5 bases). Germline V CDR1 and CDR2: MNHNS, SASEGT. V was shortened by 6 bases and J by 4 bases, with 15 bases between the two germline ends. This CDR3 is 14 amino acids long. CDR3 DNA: TGTGCCAGCAGCCCTGGGTGGGCGGGAGAGACCCAGTACTTC. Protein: CASSPGWAGETQYF.

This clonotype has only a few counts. CDR3 amino acids: CASSQVGDGRQPQHF. The CDR3 DNA sequence: TGTGCCAGCAGCCAAGTAGGGGACGGCCGCCAGCCCCAGCATTTT. The rearrangement links TRBV4-2 to TRBJ1-5, with a weak D call TRBD1 (5 bases). The CDR3 runs 15 residues. Trimming took off 1 base at V and 7 bases at J, with 14 bases between the two ends. The germline V gene has CDR1 LGHNA and CDR2 YNFKEQ.

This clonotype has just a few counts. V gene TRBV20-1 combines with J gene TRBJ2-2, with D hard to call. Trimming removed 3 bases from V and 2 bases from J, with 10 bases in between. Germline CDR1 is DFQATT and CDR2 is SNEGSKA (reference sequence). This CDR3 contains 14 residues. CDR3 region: CSASGSFNTGELFF. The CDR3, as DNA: TGCAGTGCTAGCGGGTCCTTTAACACCGGGGAGCTGTTTTTT.

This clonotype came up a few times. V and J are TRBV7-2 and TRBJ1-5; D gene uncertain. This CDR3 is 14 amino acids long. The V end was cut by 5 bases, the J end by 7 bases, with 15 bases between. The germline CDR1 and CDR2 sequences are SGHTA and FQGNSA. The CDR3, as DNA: TGTGCCAGCAGCCTAGGTGGGCGCTCACAGCCCCAGCATTTT. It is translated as CASSLGGRSQPQHF. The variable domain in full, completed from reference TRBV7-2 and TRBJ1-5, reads GAGVSQSPSNKVTEKGKDVELRCDPISGHTALYWYRQSLGQGLEFLIYFQGNSAPDKSGLPSDRFSAERTGGSVSTLTIQRTQQEDSAVYLCASSLGGRSQPQHFGDGTRLSIL.